The 3 T cell receptor beta chains reported below all come from one sample, sequenced in a study of long-term antiretroviral therapy in people with HIV. Assay version v3.0 of immunoSEQ was used, and it was run at survey level. Here immunoSEQ multiplex PCR was the method, and the copy in TCRdb shows in-frame clones only, minus some. The data show 20,000 to 30,000 clones, with about 86% seen just once and about 5.7% held by the top ten. The sequenced sample was unsorted PBMCs, obtained 0.7 years before starting antiretroviral therapy. The source of these receptors is a man aged 30-40 years with HIV.

This chain connects TRBV5-5 to TRBJ1-5; 7 bases align to TRBD1. The germline V gene encodes CDR1 SGHKS and CDR2 YYEKEE (reference sequence). J gave up 0 bases and V 2 bases, and 2 bases lay outside the gene matches. CDR3 length equals 15 residues. CDR3 coding DNA: TGTGCCAGCAGCTTACAGGGGTTTAGCAATCAGCCCCAGCATTTT. Its translation is CASSLQGFSNQPQHF.

The chain carries TRBV28 and TRBJ2-5; D may be TRBD1 or TRBD2 (5 bases each). Germline V gene data show CDR1 as MDHEN and CDR2 as SYDVKM. This CDR3 region has 15 residues. Trimming pared 5 bases from V and 2 bases from J, leaving 15 bases between. As DNA, the CDR3 is TGTGCCAGCAGTGTACTCCGGGACCTACAAGAGACCCAGTACTTC. It is translated as CASSVLRDLQETQYF.

The V gene is TRBV5-6, the J gene TRBJ1-1; D not certain. Germline values: CDR1 SGHDT, CDR2 YYEEEE. The CDR3 contains 15 residues. V shed 4 bases and J shed 0 bases, with 13 bases lying between them. CDR3 coding DNA: TGTGCCAGCAGCCTACTGGACGGGGTGAACACTGAAGCTTTCTTT. As protein: CASSLLDGVNTEAFF.